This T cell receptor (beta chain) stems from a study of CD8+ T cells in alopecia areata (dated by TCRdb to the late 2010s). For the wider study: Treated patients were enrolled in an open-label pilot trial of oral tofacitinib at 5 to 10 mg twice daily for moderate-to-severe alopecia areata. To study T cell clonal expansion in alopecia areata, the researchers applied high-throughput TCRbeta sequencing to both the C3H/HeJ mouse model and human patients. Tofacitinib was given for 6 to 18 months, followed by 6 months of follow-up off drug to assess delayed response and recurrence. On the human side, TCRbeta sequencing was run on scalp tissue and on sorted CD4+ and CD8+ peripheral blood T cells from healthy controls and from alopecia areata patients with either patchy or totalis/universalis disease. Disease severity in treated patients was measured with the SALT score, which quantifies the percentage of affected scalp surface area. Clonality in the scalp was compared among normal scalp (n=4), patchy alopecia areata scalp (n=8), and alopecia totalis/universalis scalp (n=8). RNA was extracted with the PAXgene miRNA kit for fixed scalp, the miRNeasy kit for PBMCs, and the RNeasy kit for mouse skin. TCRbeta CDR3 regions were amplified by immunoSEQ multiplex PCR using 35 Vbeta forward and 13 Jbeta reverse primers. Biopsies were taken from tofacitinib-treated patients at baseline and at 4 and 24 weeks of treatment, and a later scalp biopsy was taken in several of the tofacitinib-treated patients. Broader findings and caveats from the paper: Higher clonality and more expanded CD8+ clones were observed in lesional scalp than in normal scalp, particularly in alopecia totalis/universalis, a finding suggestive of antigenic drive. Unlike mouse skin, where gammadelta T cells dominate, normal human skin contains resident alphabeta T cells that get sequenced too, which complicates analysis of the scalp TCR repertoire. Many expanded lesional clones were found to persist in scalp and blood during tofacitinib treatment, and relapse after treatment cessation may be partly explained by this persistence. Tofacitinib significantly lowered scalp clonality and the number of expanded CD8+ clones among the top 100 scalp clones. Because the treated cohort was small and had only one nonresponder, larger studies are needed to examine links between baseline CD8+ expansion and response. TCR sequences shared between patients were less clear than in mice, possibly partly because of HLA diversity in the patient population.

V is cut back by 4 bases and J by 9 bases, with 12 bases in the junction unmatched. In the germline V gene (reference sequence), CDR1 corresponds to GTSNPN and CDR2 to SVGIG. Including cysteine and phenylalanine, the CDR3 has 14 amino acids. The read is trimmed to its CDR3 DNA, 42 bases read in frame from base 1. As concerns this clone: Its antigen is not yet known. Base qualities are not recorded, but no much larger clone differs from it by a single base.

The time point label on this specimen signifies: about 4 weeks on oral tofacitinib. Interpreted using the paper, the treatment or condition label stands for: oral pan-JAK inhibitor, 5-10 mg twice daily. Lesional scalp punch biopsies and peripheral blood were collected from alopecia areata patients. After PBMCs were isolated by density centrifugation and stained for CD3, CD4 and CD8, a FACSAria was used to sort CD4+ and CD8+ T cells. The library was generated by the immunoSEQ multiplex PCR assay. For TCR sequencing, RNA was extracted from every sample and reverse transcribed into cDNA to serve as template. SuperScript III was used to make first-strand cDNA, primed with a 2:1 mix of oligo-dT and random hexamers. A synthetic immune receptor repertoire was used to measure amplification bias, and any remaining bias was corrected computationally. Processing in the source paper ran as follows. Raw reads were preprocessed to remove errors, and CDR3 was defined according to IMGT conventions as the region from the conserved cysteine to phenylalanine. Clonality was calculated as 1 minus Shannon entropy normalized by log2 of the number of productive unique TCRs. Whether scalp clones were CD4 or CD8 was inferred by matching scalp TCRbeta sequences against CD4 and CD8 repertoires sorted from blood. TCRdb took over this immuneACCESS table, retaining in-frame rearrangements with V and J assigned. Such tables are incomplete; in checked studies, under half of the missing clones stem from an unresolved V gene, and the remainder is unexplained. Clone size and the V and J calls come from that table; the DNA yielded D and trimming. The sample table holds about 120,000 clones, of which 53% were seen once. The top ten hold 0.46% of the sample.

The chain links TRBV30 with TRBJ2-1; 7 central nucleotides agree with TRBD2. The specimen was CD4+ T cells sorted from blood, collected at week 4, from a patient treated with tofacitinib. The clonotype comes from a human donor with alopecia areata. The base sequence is TGTGCCTGGATGGGGGGAGGGCCGTTGGCTGAGCAGTTCTTC. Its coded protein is CAWMGGGPLAEQFF.